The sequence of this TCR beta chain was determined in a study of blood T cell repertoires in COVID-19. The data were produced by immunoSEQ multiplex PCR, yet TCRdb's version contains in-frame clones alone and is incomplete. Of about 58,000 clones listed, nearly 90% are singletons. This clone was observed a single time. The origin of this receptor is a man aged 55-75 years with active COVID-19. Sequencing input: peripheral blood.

DNA for the CDR3: TGTGCCAGCAGCCGTAATGAAAAACTGTTTTTT. It is translated as CASSRNEKLFF. V gene TRBV7-2 combines with J gene TRBJ1-4; D gene unclear. The CDR3 spans 11 residues. V lost 5 bases and J lost 4, with 2 bases in between. Germline V gives CDR1 SGHTA, CDR2 FQGNSA.